This T cell receptor beta chain was recorded in a study of T cells in Graves' hyperthyroidism and ophthalmopathy. Amplification targeted TCR beta CDR3 regions from RNA transcripts. HTBI primers were used for first-round RT-PCR of the TCR CDR3. TCRdb ran MiXCR on the multiplex PCR reads and lists one entry per CDR3 protein. The sample holds about 610,000 distinct CDR3 sequences, approximately 15% seen once. Germline loops: CDR1 SEHNR, CDR2 FQNEAQ (reference sequence). V was pared by 5 bases and J by 0 bases, with 11 bases between. CDR3 size: 15 residues. Patients with ophthalmopathy all had a Clinical Activity Score of at least 3, a NOSPECS grade of at least 4 and duration under 3 months.

V gene TRBV7-9 combines with J gene TRBJ1-3; the D is unclear. The clonotype comes from a woman between 40 and 55 years old with Graves' ophthalmopathy. Input material: blood. The CDR3 DNA reads TGTGCCAGCAGCCTACCCGCAGACTCTGGAAACACCATATATTTT. Translation: CASSLPADSGNTIYF.